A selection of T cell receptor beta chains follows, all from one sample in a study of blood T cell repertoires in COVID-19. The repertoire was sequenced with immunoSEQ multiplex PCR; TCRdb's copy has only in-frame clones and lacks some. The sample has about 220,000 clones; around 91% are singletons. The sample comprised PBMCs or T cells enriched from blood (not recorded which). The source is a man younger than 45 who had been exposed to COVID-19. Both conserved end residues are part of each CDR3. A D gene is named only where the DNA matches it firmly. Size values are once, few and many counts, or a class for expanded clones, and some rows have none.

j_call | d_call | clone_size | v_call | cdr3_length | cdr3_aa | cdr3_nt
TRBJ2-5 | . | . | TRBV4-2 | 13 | CASSPSGEETQYF | TGTGCCAGCAGCCCATCGGGGGAAGAGACCCAGTACTTC
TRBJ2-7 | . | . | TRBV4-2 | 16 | CASSQEASLSSYEQYF | TGTGCCAGCAGCCAAGAGGCTAGCTTAAGCTCCTACGAGCAGTACTTC
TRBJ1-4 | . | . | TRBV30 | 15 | CAYRYPTLTNEKLFF | TGTGCCTACCGGTACCCCACCCTCACTAATGAAAAACTGTTTTTT
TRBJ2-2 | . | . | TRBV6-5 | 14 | CASSYSRRTGELFF | TGTGCCAGCAGTTACTCGAGAAGAACCGGGGAGCTGTTTTTT
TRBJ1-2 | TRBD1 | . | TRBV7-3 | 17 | CASSLSPGQGAEYGYTF | TGTGCCAGCAGCTTATCCCCCGGACAGGGGGCAGAGTATGGCTACACCTTC
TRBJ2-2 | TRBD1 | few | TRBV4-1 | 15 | CASRGDRANTGELFF | TGCGCCAGCAGGGGGGACAGGGCCAACACCGGGGAGCTGTTTTTT
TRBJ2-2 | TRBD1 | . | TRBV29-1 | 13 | CSVERGRSGELFF | TGCAGCGTTGAGAGGGGGCGCAGCGGGGAGCTGTTTTTT
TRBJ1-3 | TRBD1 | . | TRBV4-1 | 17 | CASSQVGTESSGNTIYF | TGCGCCAGCAGCCAAGTGGGGACAGAGAGCTCTGGAAACACCATATATTTT
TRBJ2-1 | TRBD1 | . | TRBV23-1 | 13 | CASSQYRGNEQFF | TGCGCCAGCAGTCAGTACAGGGGAAATGAGCAGTTCTTC
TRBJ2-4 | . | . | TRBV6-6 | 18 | CASSPNGHRESGKNIQYF | TGTGCCAGCAGTCCTAACGGACACAGGGAGTCCGGCAAAAACATTCAGTACTTC
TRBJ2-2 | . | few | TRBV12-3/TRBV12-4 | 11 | CASSFYGELFF | TGTGCCAGCAGTTTTTACGGGGAGCTGTTTTTT
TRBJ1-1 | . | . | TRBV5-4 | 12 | CASSPQGGEAFF | TGTGCCAGCAGCCCGCAGGGTGGTGAAGCTTTCTTT
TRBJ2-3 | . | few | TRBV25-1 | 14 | CASSETSLADTQYF | TGTGCCAGCAGTGAAACTAGTCTGGCAGATACGCAGTATTTT
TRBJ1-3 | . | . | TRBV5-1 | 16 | CASSQGPGNSGNTIYF | TGCGCCAGCAGCCAAGGACCGGGAAACTCTGGAAACACCATATATTTT
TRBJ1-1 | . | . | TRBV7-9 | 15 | CASSPAGGANTEAFF | TGTGCCAGCAGTCCTGCAGGAGGGGCGAACACTGAAGCTTTCTTT
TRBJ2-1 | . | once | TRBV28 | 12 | CASSLLTGWQFF | TGTGCCAGCAGTTTGCTTACAGGGTGGCAGTTCTTC
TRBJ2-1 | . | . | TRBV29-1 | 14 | CSVSIGGLSNEQFF | TGCAGCGTGAGCATCGGGGGTTTGAGTAATGAGCAGTTCTTC
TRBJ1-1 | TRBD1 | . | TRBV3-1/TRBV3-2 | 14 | CASSQVAGGVEAFF | TGTGCCAGCAGCCAAGTAGCAGGGGGCGTTGAAGCTTTCTTT
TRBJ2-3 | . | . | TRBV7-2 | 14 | CASSQWARGDTQYF | TGTGCCAGCAGCCAGTGGGCGCGGGGTGATACGCAGTATTTT
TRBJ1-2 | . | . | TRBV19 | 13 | CASSITQGGGYTF | TGTGCCAGTAGTATTACCCAGGGTGGCGGCTACACCTTC